The T cell receptor (beta chain) described here comes from a study of PD-L1 blockade in urothelial cancer. Generated by immunoSEQ multiplex PCR, the TCRdb table keeps only in-frame clones and is missing some. The sample has around 100,000 clones, over 75% seen once; the top ten hold roughly 2.2%. In its sample, this clone was seen a few times. The V gene lost 2 bases and the J gene lost 3 bases, with 7 bases spanning the gap. This CDR3 comprises 13 residues. Germline CDR1 and CDR2: ENHRY and SYGVKD. The source is a man in his forties or fifties with urothelial cancer. The input for sequencing was PBMCs, taken around atezolizumab (anti-PD-L1) treatment. The chain links TRBV10-3 to TRBJ1-2; the D is unclear. In DNA form, the CDR3 reads TGTGCCATCAGTGAGGACACACACTATGGCTACACCTTC. Protein sequence: CAISEDTHYGYTF.